This record looks at one TCR beta chain sequence and its context. Its target is not known. Using its own MiXCR run on the 5' RACE reads, TCRdb lists one record per CDR3 protein. The sample contains about 160,000 distinct CDR3 sequences, around a third of which appear only once. This record comes from a study of T-cell memory formation after mild COVID-19. Overall study context: For the most part, TCR clusters were specific to one donor.

CDR1 SQVTM and CDR2 ANQGSEA come from the germline V gene. V was clipped by 1 base and J by 5 bases, with 8 bases between them. The CDR3 totals 12 residues. General study findings and limits: Detection of some responders pre-infection suggested pre-existing cross-reactive memory T cells participated. Second-wave clones reaching peak frequency on day 37 lacked confirmed SARS-CoV-2 specificity.

This chain uses TRBV29-1 with TRBJ2-5; TRBD1 or TRBD2 may be the D gene (5 bases each). The sample comprised PBMCs or a T cell subset sorted from them (not recorded which). The source is an adult woman who had mild COVID-19 (a few samples of this study predate the infection). Cell type and time point are not known. CDR3 residues: CSVEVGRETQYF. The CDR3 region has the DNA TGCAGCGTTGAAGTGGGACGGGAGACCCAGTACTTC.